The next 29 T cell receptor beta chains were all read from a single sample in a study of shared T cell receptors in the human thymus. Clones were read by immunoSEQ multiplex PCR, and TCRdb kept only the in-frame ones, dropping some. The sample shows about 660,000 clones, around nine tenths of them seen only once. These records were also assigned to another study, of human thymus T cells.

Sequencing used thymocytes. Receptors originate from a boy under two years old with a congenital heart defect.

This chain joins TRBV4-1 and TRBJ2-5, with 8 bases that match TRBD1. V shed 3 bases and J 5 bases; nucleotides not matched to a gene: 8. The CDR3 runs 15 residues. Germline assignment: CDR1 MGHRA and CDR2 YSYEKL. The CDR3 DNA is TGCGCCAGCAGCCATCAGGACAGGGCGGGCGAGACCCAGTACTTC. Protein: CASSHQDRAGETQYF.

A single count supports this clone. The J gene is TRBJ2-1, the V gene TRBV27; 8 nucleotides align to TRBD1. The CDR3 is 12 residues long. Trimming took 5 bases from V and 14 from J; bases not matched to a gene: 8. The V gene's germline CDR1 is MNHEY and CDR2 SMNVEV (reference sequence). The CDR3 protein is CASSPSGTGKFF. CDR3 nucleotide sequence: TGTGCCAGCAGTCCTTCGGGGACAGGAAAGTTCTTC.

The chain has TRBV19 and TRBJ1-5, with 7 bases identical to TRBD1. CDR1 is LNHDA, CDR2 SQIVND, per germline (reference sequence). CDR3 length: 18 residues. The V and J ends lost 5 bases and 0 bases, in that order; junction bases with no gene match: 13. The CDR3 here is CASSRPSDRVVSNQPQHF. The CDR3 coding sequence is TGTGCCAGTAGTCGCCCCTCCGACAGGGTGGTTAGCAATCAGCCCCAGCATTTT.

The chain combines TRBV19 with TRBJ1-4; 7 nucleotides match TRBD1. CDR1 is LNHDA and CDR2 is SQIVND in the germline V gene (reference sequence). Germline trimming cut 0 bases from V and 5 bases from J; bases unmatched to any gene: 6. The CDR3 is made up of 16 amino acids. The CDR3, as DNA: TGTGCCAGTAGTATAGATAAGGCAGGGGGGAATGAAAAACTGTTTTTT. Translated: CASSIDKAGGNEKLFF.

The J gene is TRBJ2-1, the V gene TRBV9; 7 positions match TRBD2. This CDR3 comprises 15 residues. Germline V CDR1 and CDR2: SGDLS, YYNGEE. The ends lost 5 bases at V and 5 bases at J; junction bases unmatched: 10. The chain's CDR3 is CASSETSIRHNEQFF. The CDR3 DNA is TGTGCCAGCAGTGAGACTAGCATTCGACACAATGAGCAGTTCTTC.

The chain joins TRBV5-4 to TRBJ2-3; possibly TRBD2 for D (6 bases). The CDR3 runs to 15 residues. Germline CDR1 reads SGHNT; CDR2 reads YYREEE (reference sequence). Trimming took 5 bases from V and 0 from J, leaving 13 bases between them. CDR3 bases: TGTGCCAGCAGATCCCCAGGGACTAGCACAGATACGCAGTATTTT. This sequence encodes CASRSPGTSTDTQYF.

The chain links TRBV5-1 to TRBJ2-1; TRBD2 aligns across 10 bases. From germline, CDR1 is SGHRS and CDR2 YFSETQ. J was trimmed by 4 bases and V by 2 bases; bases with no gene match: 6. The CDR3 is 16 residues long. The CDR3 loop is CASSFRLAGVYNEQFF. The CDR3 nucleotides read TGCGCCAGCAGCTTTCGACTAGCGGGCGTTTACAATGAGCAGTTCTTC.

This clone showed up just a few times. The rearrangement joins TRBV7-6 to TRBJ2-5; 15 bases line up with TRBD2. This CDR3 has 13 residues. J lost 11 bases, V lost 8 bases, and 6 bases had no gene match. The germline gives CDR1 SGHVS, CDR2 FNYEAQ. Here the CDR3 DNA reads TGTGCCAGCGGGACTAGCGGGAGGTATGAGCAGTACTTC. Translation gives CASGTSGRYEQYF.

The chain's CDR3 is CSASLAGQFF. The CDR3 DNA reads TGCAGTGCTAGTCTAGCGGGGCAGTTCTTC. The rearrangement joins TRBV20-1 to TRBJ2-1; 8 nucleotides align to TRBD2. The trim removed 3 bases at V and 12 bases at J, leaving 1 base unmatched. The CDR3 covers 10 residues. Germline V gene lookup returns CDR1 DFQATT and CDR2 SNEGSKA (reference sequence).

The V and J genes are TRBV14 and TRBJ2-5; D unclear. The CDR3 has 16 amino acids. The V and J ends lost 3 bases and 2 bases respectively, with 16 bases between them. Germline V gene sequence: CDR1 SGHDN, CDR2 FVKESK. CDR3 sequence: CASSHLSLQAQETQYF. DNA for the CDR3: TGTGCCAGCAGCCATCTCTCCCTGCAGGCTCAAGAGACCCAGTACTTC.

For this clone: Other nucleotide sequences in the sample specify the same CDR3. The J gene is TRBJ2-2, the V gene TRBV30; D is ambiguous. Germline values: CDR1 GTSNPN, CDR2 SVGIG (reference sequence). The CDR3 has 13 residues. Deletions cut 1 base from V and 1 base from J, with 4 bases between. The CDR3 here is CAWSGGNTGELFF. The DNA of the CDR3 is TGTGCCTGGAGTGGCGGGAACACCGGGGAGCTGTTTTTT.

With respect to this clone: The junction shows a germline mismatch at one end, possibly a read error. Other DNA sequences from this sample encode an identical CDR3 as well. This chain joins TRBV5-1 and TRBJ2-7; 9 bases match TRBD2. This CDR3 has 14 residues. Germline CDR1 is SGHRS and CDR2 is YFSETQ. For the CDR3, the DNA is TGCGCCAGCAGCTTGACTAGCGGGTCCTACGAACAGTACTTC. It specifies CASSLTSGSYEQYF.

This clone was counted a single time. The chain combines TRBV2 with TRBJ2-7, with 10 bases lining up with TRBD2. J lost 3 bases, V lost 7 bases, and 27 bases had no gene match. The CDR3 is made up of 21 amino acids. Germline CDR1 is SNHLY and CDR2 is FYNNEI. The CDR3: CASTPMFSTSGRSGEDYEQYF. CDR3 DNA sequence: TGTGCCAGCACCCCCATGTTCTCGACTAGCGGGCGAAGTGGGGAAGACTACGAGCAGTACTTC.

The CDR3 DNA reads as TGTGCCAGTAGCGAAATACTAGCGGGAGGCTACGAGCAGTACTTC. Protein: CASSEILAGGYEQYF. The V and J genes are TRBV19 and TRBJ2-7; 12 bases map to TRBD2. Losses at the gene ends were 6 bases for V and 3 bases for J; bases not matched to a gene: 6. Germline V lookup: CDR1 LNHDA, CDR2 SQIVND (reference sequence). The CDR3 contains 15 residues.

The chain employs TRBV15 and TRBJ2-5; 7 positions agree with TRBD1. The J call may not be correct, given that the DNA end is closer to TRBJ2-7. This CDR3 has 14 amino acids. The V gene's germline CDR1 is LNHNV and CDR2 YYDKDF (reference sequence). CDR3 protein: CATSSRDSRDEQYF. Written as DNA, the CDR3 is TGTGCCACCAGCAGCCGGGACAGCAGAGACGAGCAGTACTTC.

The chain combines TRBV5-1 with TRBJ2-1; 12 bases map to TRBD2. Losses at the gene ends were 3 bases for V and 3 bases for J; bases not matched to a gene: 13. CDR1 and CDR2 (germline): SGHRS, YFSETQ. The length of the CDR3 is 19 residues. The CDR3: CASSSYYGLAGPLYNEQFF. CDR3 DNA: TGCGCCAGCAGCTCGTATTACGGACTAGCGGGACCTCTCTACAATGAGCAGTTCTTC.

The genes are TRBV4-2 and TRBJ2-1; D remains unclear. Germline V gives CDR1 LGHNA, CDR2 YNFKEQ. The CDR3 loop spans 17 amino acids. Between the trimmed V and J ends, which lost 1 base and 0 bases, there was a span of 13 bases. The CDR3 DNA reads TGTGCCAGCAGCCAAGTTTATCAGAGGAGCTCCTACAATGAGCAGTTCTTC. It specifies CASSQVYQRSSYNEQFF.

This clone has a single count. The CDR3 is CASSPGGVYTEAFF. CDR3 in DNA: TGTGCCAGCAGCCCGGGGGGGGTATACACTGAAGCTTTCTTT. The chain carries TRBV7-9 and TRBJ1-1; tentatively, D is TRBD1 (5 bases). The CDR3 spans 14 residues. Trimming cost V 5 bases and J 3 bases, with 13 bases left between them. Per germline, CDR1 SEHNR and CDR2 FQNEAQ (reference sequence).

The rearrangement uses TRBV5-1 and TRBJ2-7; 12 bases agree with TRBD2. In germline, CDR1 is SGHRS, CDR2 YFSETQ. V lost 3 bases and J lost 5; bases outside the gene matches: 6. This CDR3 has 15 amino acids. The DNA of the CDR3 is TGCGCCAGCAGCTCCCTGACTAGCGGGAGCCACGAGCAGTACTTC. Translated, it gives CASSSLTSGSHEQYF.

V usage is TRBV10-3 and J usage is TRBJ1-5; D perhaps matches TRBD1 (5 bases). The CDR3 is made up of 16 amino acids. Germline loops: CDR1 ENHRY, CDR2 SYGVKD. The V end was cut by 4 bases, the J end by 4 bases, with 17 bases between. CDR3 sequence reads: CAISGTGGSKNQPQHF. Written as DNA, the CDR3 is TGTGCCATCAGTGGGACGGGGGGATCGAAGAATCAGCCCCAGCATTTT.

V and J are TRBV9 and TRBJ2-3, with TRBD2 matching 7 bases. This CDR3 has 15 amino acids. Per the germline V gene, CDR1 is SGDLS and CDR2 is YYNGEE. The V segment lost 4 bases and the J segment 6 bases; nucleotides outside the gene matches: 11. The CDR3 DNA sequence: TGTGCCAGCAGCTCACCCCGACTAGCTGAGGATACGCAGTATTTT. Translated: CASSSPRLAEDTQYF.

The genes are TRBV27 and TRBJ2-2; TRBD2 is a possible D gene (5 bases). Germline CDR1 and CDR2: MNHEY and SMNVEV (reference sequence). V was trimmed by 3 bases and J by 5 bases, leaving 10 bases between them. The CDR3 runs to 14 residues. The CDR3 region is CASSFGRTTGELFF. The CDR3 DNA is TGTGCCAGCAGTTTCGGCAGGACTACCGGGGAGCTGTTTTTT.

This clone came up a few times. The CDR3 region is CAIMAASSYEQYF. For the CDR3, the DNA is TGTGCCATCATGGCGGCCAGCTCCTACGAGCAGTACTTC. V and J are TRBV10-3 and TRBJ2-7; D remains ambiguous. Looked up from germline, CDR1 is ENHRY and CDR2 is SYGVKD. V was cut by 7 bases and J by 0 bases, with 10 bases left in between. The CDR3 contains 13 residues.

CDR3 nucleotides: TGTGCCAGCAACTCAGGCCCGGGACAGCCCCAGCATTTT. Amino acids: CASNSGPGQPQHF. The chain links TRBV6-1 to TRBJ1-5; D gene ambiguous. This CDR3 contains 13 residues. V gave up 7 bases and J gave up 7 bases, with 14 bases separating them. From germline, CDR1 is MNHNS and CDR2 SASEGT.

The chain uses TRBV19 and TRBJ1-3; 9 nucleotides line up with TRBD1. CDR3 length equals 17 residues. The trim removed 4 bases at V and 4 bases at J, leaving 11 bases unmatched. CDR1 and CDR2 (germline): LNHDA, SQIVND (reference sequence). CDR3 loop: CASSTAGTGFSGNTIYF. Here the CDR3 DNA reads TGTGCCAGTAGTACCGCCGGGACAGGGTTTTCGGGAAACACCATATATTTT.

Concerning this clone: The same CDR3 also results from other DNA sequences found in this sample. The CDR3 is CASSLGQGASYEQYF. Written as DNA, the CDR3 is TGTGCCAGCAGCCTGGGACAGGGGGCCTCCTACGAGCAGTACTTC. V is TRBV11-2 and J is TRBJ2-7; 12 positions match TRBD1. CDR1 is SGHAT and CDR2 is FQNNGV in the germline V gene. CDR3 length equals 15 residues. V gave up 5 bases and J gave up 0 bases; unmatched junction bases: 2.

This rearrangement joins TRBV5-1 to TRBJ2-7; TRBD1 is a possible D gene (6 bases). The CDR3 runs 15 residues. Germline V gives CDR1 SGHRS, CDR2 YFSETQ. With 2 bases removed from V and 1 base from J, the gap between germline ends came to 13 bases. For the CDR3, the DNA is TGCGCCAGCAGCTTATGCAGGGGACCTTCCTACGAGCAGTACTTC. Protein product: CASSLCRGPSYEQYF.

The chain uses TRBV6-5 and TRBJ2-7; 7 bases match TRBD2. The junction had 10 bases not matched to a gene; V was cut back by 5 bases and J by 3 bases. CDR1 and CDR2 (germline): MNHEY, SVGAGI. The CDR3 covers 15 residues. CDR3 in amino acids: CASSQRLARIYEQYF. DNA for the CDR3: TGTGCCAGCAGTCAAAGACTAGCCCGAATCTACGAGCAGTACTTC.

The table lists this clone with a few counts. The chain joins TRBV7-9 to TRBJ1-5; TRBD1 might be the D (5 bases). The V gene lost 1 base and the J gene lost 2 bases, with 12 bases spanning the gap. Germline V gives CDR1 SEHNR, CDR2 FQNEAQ (reference sequence). The CDR3 runs to 16 residues. The CDR3: CASSLESRVGNQPQHF. CDR3 DNA: TGTGCCAGCAGCTTAGAGTCCAGGGTTGGCAATCAGCCCCAGCATTTT.